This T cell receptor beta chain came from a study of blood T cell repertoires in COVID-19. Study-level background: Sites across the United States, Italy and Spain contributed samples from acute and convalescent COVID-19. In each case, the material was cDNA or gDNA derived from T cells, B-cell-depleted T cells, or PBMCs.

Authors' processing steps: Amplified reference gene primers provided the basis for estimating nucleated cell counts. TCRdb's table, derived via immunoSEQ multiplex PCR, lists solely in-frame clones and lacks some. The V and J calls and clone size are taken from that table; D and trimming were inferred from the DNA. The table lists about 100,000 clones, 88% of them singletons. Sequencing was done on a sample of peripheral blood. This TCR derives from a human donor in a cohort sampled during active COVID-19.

DNA of the CDR3: TGTGCCAGCAGTTTAGGGCGCTCGAATCAGCCCCAGCATTTT. This codes for CASSLGRSNQPQHF. This chain connects TRBV27 to TRBJ1-5; D is unresolved. The germline V and J ends were trimmed by 2 bases and 4 bases, with 9 bases remaining between them. The CDR3 extends over 14 amino acids. The germline V gene encodes CDR1 MNHEY and CDR2 SMNVEV (reference sequence).